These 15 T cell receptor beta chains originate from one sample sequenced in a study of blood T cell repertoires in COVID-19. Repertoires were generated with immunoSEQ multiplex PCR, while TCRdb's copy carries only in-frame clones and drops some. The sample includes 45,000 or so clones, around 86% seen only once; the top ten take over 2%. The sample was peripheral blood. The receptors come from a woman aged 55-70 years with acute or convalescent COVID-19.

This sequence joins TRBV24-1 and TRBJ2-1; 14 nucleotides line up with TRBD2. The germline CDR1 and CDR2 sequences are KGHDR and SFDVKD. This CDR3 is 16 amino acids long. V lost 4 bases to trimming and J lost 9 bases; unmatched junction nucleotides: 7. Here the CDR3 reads CATSEYGTSGSGEQFF. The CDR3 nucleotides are TGTGCCACCAGTGAGTACGGGACTAGCGGGAGCGGTGAGCAGTTCTTC.

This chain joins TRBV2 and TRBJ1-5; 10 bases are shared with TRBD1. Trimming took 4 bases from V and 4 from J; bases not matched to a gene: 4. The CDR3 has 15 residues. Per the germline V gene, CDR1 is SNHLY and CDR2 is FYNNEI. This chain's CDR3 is CASSGRQGANQPQHF. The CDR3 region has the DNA TGTGCCAGCAGTGGACGACAGGGGGCTAATCAGCCCCAGCATTTT. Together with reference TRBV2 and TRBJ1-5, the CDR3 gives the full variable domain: EPEVTQTPSHQVTQMGQEVILRCVPISNHLYFYWYRQILGQKVEFLVSFYNNEISEKSEIFDDQFSVERPDGSNFTLKIRSTKLEDSAMYFCASSGRQGANQPQHFGDGTRLSIL.

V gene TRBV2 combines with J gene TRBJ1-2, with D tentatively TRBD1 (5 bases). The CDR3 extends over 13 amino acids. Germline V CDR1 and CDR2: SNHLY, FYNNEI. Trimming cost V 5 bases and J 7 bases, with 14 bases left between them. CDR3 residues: CASSYDSGSGYTF. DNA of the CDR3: TGTGCCAGCAGTTACGACAGTGGTTCTGGCTACACCTTC.

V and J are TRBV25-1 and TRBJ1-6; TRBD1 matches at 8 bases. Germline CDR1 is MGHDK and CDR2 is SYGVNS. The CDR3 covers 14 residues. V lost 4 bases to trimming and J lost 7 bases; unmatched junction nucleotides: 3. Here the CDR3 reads CASSVTGGNSPLHF. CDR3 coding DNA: TGTGCCAGCAGTGTCACAGGGGGAAATTCACCCCTCCACTTT.

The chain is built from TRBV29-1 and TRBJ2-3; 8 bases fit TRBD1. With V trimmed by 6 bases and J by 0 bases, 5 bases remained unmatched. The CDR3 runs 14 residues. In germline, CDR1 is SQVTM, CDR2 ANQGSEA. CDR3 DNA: TGCAGCGTCGGACAGGGAACTAGCACAGATACGCAGTATTTT. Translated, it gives CSVGQGTSTDTQYF.

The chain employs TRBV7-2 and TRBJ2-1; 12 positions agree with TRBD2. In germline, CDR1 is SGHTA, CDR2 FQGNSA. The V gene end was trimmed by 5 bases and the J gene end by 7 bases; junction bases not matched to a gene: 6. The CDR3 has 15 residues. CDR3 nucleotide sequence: TGTGCCAGCAGCCAGGGACTAGCGGGCCCGAATGAGCAGTTCTTC. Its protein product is CASSQGLAGPNEQFF.

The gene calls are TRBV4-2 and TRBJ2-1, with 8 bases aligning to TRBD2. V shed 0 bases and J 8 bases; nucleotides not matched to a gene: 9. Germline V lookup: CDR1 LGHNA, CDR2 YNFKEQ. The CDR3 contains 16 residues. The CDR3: CASSQELAGGWDEQFF. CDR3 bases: TGTGCCAGCAGCCAAGAGCTGGCGGGGGGATGGGATGAGCAGTTCTTC.

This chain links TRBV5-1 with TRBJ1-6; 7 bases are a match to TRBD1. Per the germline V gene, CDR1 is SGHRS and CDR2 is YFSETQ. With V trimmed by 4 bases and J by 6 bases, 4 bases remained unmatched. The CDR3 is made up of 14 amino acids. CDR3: CASSKTGSNSPLHF. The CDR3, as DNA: TGCGCCAGCAGCAAGACAGGGTCTAATTCACCCCTCCACTTT.

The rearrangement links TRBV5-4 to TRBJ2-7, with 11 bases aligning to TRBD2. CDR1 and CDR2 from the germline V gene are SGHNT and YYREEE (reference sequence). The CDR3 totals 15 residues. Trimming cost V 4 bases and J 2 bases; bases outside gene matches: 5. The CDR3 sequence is CASSLGTSGAYEQYF. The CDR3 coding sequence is TGTGCCAGCAGCCTAGGGACTAGCGGAGCCTACGAGCAGTACTTC.

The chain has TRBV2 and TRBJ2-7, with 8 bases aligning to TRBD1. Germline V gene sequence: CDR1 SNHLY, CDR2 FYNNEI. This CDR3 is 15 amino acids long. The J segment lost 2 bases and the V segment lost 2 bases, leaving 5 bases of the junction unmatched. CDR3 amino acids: CASSEWQGAPYEQYF. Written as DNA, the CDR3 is TGTGCCAGCAGTGAATGGCAGGGGGCTCCCTACGAGCAGTACTTC.

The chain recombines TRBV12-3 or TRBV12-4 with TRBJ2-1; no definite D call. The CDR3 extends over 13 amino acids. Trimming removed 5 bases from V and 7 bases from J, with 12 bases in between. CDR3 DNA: TGTGCCAGCAGTAACCGTCGGTCAAATGAGCAGTTCTTC. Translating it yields CASSNRRSNEQFF.

The CDR3 spells CAISDRTGDQPQHF. CDR3 DNA sequence: TGTGCCATCAGTGATAGGACAGGGGATCAGCCCCAGCATTTT. J is TRBJ1-5 and V is TRBV10-3; 9 nucleotides line up with TRBD1. This CDR3 is 14 amino acids long. CDR1 is ENHRY and CDR2 is SYGVKD in the germline V gene. After removal of 3 bases from V and 5 bases from J, the junction contained 2 bases not matched to a gene.

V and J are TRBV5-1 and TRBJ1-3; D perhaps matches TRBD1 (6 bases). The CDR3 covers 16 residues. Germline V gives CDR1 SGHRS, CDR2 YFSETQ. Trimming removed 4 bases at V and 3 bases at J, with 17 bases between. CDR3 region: CASSEGQNPNGNTIYF. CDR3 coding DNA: TGCGCCAGCAGCGAGGGACAAAACCCAAATGGAAACACCATATATTTT.

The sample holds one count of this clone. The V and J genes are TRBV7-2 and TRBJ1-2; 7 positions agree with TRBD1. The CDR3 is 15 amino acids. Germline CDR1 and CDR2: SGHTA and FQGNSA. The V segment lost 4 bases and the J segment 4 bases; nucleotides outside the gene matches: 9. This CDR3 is CASSYGQAQAYGYTF. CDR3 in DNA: TGTGCCAGCAGCTATGGACAGGCGCAAGCCTATGGCTACACCTTC.

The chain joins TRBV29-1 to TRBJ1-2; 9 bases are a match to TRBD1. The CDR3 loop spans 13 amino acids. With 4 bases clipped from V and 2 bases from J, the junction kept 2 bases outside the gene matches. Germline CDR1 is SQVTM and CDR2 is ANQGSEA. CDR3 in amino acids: CSVVGQGNYGYTF. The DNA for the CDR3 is TGCAGCGTTGTAGGACAGGGGAACTATGGCTACACCTTC.